The 15 T cell receptor beta chains reported below all come from one sample, sequenced in a study of sequential checkpoint blockade in melanoma. Treatment reported: randomized to nivolumab then ipilimumab (arm A) or the reverse (arm B). Data came from immunoSEQ multiplex PCR; TCRdb stores just in-frame clones and leaves some out. The sample records tens of thousands of clones, approximately 79% being singletons. The source material was CD8+ T cells sorted from blood (inferred from file names), sampled from a patient given nivolumab and ipilimumab in sequence. The receptors here all came from a human donor with melanoma.

The V gene is TRBV19, the J gene TRBJ2-7; 11 bases align to TRBD1. Losses at the gene ends were 1 base for V and 7 bases for J; bases not matched to a gene: 6. Per the germline V gene, CDR1 is LNHDA and CDR2 is SQIVND (reference sequence). The CDR3 consists of 15 residues. The CDR3 DNA sequence: TGTGCCAGTAGTATAGCCGGACAGGGGGCGCGGGAGCAGTACTTC. It is translated as CASSIAGQGAREQYF.

This rearrangement joins TRBV18 to TRBJ1-5, with D hard to call. Germline CDR1 is KGHSH and CDR2 is LQKENI. V lost 5 bases and J lost 0, with 11 bases in between. The CDR3 sequence is 15 residues long. The CDR3 nucleotides read TGTGCCAGCTCATCGGGTTTCTTTAGCAATCAGCCCCAGCATTTT. Amino acid sequence: CASSSGFFSNQPQHF.

V and J are TRBV27 and TRBJ2-2; a possible D gene is TRBD1 (6 bases). Germline-derived CDR1 and CDR2 are MNHEY and SMNVEV (reference sequence). The CDR3 runs 15 residues. Between the trimmed V and J ends, which lost 5 bases and 1 base, there was a span of 11 bases. The CDR3 nucleotides are TGTGCCAGCAGTCCGGGCAGGGGGAACACCGGGGAGCTGTTTTTT. It specifies CASSPGRGNTGELFF.

This clone was seen a few times. The chain carries TRBV6-4 and TRBJ2-3; 10 bases line up with TRBD2. The germline CDR1 and CDR2 sequences are MRHNA and SNTAGT. The CDR3 consists of 15 residues. With 5 bases clipped from V and 1 base from J, the junction kept 3 bases outside the gene matches. The CDR3 protein is CASSRTSGGTDTQYF. For the CDR3, the DNA is TGTGCCAGCAGTCGGACTAGCGGTGGCACAGATACGCAGTATTTT.

The CDR3 sequence is CASSHTGGNEQFF. CDR3 coding DNA: TGTGCCAGCAGCCACACAGGGGGCAATGAGCAGTTCTTC. This sequence joins TRBV7-9 and TRBJ2-1, with 8 bases aligning to TRBD1. This CDR3 is 13 amino acids long. Germline V gene data show CDR1 as SEHNR and CDR2 as FQNEAQ (reference sequence). Trimming at V came to 5 bases and at J to 6 bases, leaving 3 bases not matched to a gene.

V gene TRBV5-8 combines with J gene TRBJ2-7, with 9 bases identical to TRBD1. V lost 3 bases and J lost 2; bases outside the gene matches: 3. The germline V gene has CDR1 SGHTS and CDR2 YDEGEE. The CDR3 has 14 amino acids. CDR3 sequence: CASSSGTGTYEQYF. The CDR3 coding sequence is TGTGCCAGCAGCTCCGGGACAGGGACCTACGAGCAGTACTTC.

A few counts support this clone. The rearrangement links TRBV5-1 to TRBJ2-1; D ambiguous. The CDR3 is 14 residues long. V lost 4 bases, J lost 1 base, and 9 bases lay in between. The germline CDR1 and CDR2 sequences are SGHRS and YFSETQ. CDR3: CASSRSGSYNEQFF. Here the CDR3 DNA reads TGCGCCAGCAGCCGATCAGGATCCTACAATGAGCAGTTCTTC.

This clone was recorded a few times. This chain joins TRBV7-9 and TRBJ2-7; 11 nucleotides line up with TRBD1. Losses at the gene ends were 3 bases for V and 4 bases for J; bases not matched to a gene: 8. Germline V gives CDR1 SEHNR, CDR2 FQNEAQ (reference sequence). The CDR3 is 16 amino acids. CDR3 residues: CASSFSTGTGGYEQYF. The CDR3 bases are TGTGCCAGCAGCTTTTCGACCGGGACAGGGGGGTACGAGCAGTACTTC.

The V and J genes are TRBV9 and TRBJ2-7; TRBD1 might be the D (7 bases). V was trimmed by 2 bases and J by 0 bases, leaving 12 bases between them. Germline V CDR1 and CDR2: SGDLS, YYNGEE. The CDR3 sequence is 15 residues long. CDR3 coding DNA: TGTGCCAGCAGCGTTGCAGGGGGGTTCTCCTACGAGCAGTACTTC. Its protein product is CASSVAGGFSYEQYF.

This clone was observed a few times. The chain joins TRBV25-1 to TRBJ2-3; D uncertain. Trimming left V 2 bases short and J 0 bases short, with 6 bases between. The germline gives CDR1 MGHDK, CDR2 SYGVNS. The CDR3 totals 14 residues. CDR3 residues: CASSEAESTDTQYF. In DNA, the CDR3 is TGTGCCAGCAGTGAAGCGGAGAGCACAGATACGCAGTATTTT.

The genes are TRBV19 and TRBJ2-3; 11 nucleotides agree with TRBD2. The CDR3 totals 18 residues. Looked up from germline, CDR1 is LNHDA and CDR2 is SQIVND (reference sequence). V lost 3 bases to trimming and J lost 5 bases; unmatched junction nucleotides: 13. CDR3 protein: CASSIPPRLAGFGDTQYF. CDR3 in DNA: TGTGCCAGTAGTATCCCGCCCCGACTAGCGGGGTTTGGAGATACGCAGTATTTT.

The V and J genes are TRBV5-6 and TRBJ1-1; 9 bases match TRBD1. V shed 0 bases, J shed 1 base, and the junction held 7 bases outside the gene matches. The germline gives CDR1 SGHDT, CDR2 YYEEEE. This CDR3 has 17 residues. The CDR3 DNA reads TGTGCCAGCAGCTTGGTGTGGGGGACAGGGTCGAACACTGAAGCTTTCTTT. Protein sequence: CASSLVWGTGSNTEAFF.

The chain joins TRBV28 to TRBJ2-5; TRBD2 aligns across 9 bases. The CDR3 has 14 residues. Trimming cost V 8 bases and J 4 bases; bases outside gene matches: 8. Germline assignment: CDR1 MDHEN and CDR2 SYDVKM. Written as DNA, the CDR3 is TGTGCCAGCTCAGACGCGGGGGGGTCAGAGACCCAGTACTTC. Translating it yields CASSDAGGSETQYF.

This clone was counted once. The chain joins TRBV27 to TRBJ1-5; 10 bases are shared with TRBD1. The trim removed 6 bases at V and 1 base at J, leaving 0 bases unmatched. The CDR3 loop spans 14 amino acids. CDR1 and CDR2 (germline): MNHEY, SMNVEV (reference sequence). CDR3 coding DNA: TGTGCCAGCAGGGGACAGGGGAGCAATCAGCCCCAGCATTTT. It encodes CASRGQGSNQPQHF.

The chain employs TRBV10-2 and TRBJ2-3, with D unclear. CDR3 length: 16 residues. V was trimmed by 3 bases and J by 10 bases, leaving 23 bases between them. Per the germline V gene, CDR1 is WSHSY and CDR2 is SAAADI. The CDR3, as DNA: TGCGCCAGCAGTGACCCGCGAGACCAATCTCTTGAGGCGCAGTATTTT. This sequence encodes CASSDPRDQSLEAQYF.